This T cell receptor beta chain was retrieved from a study of blood T cell repertoires in COVID-19. The overall study: COVID-19 samples, acute and convalescent, were from the United States, Italy and Spain.

Allocation to cohorts depended on clinical history reported by the participants. Recovered Cohort 3 donors showed two negative PCRs, clearance, or symptom resolution. Data came from immunoSEQ multiplex PCR; TCRdb stores just in-frame clones and leaves some out. This sample has 250,000 or so clones, with roughly 80% found just once. Sequencing input: PBMCs or T cells enriched from blood (not recorded which). The sequence derives from a man aged 55-75 years who had recovered from COVID-19.

In nucleotides, the CDR3 is TGTGCCAGCAGAAGACAGGGGGATCAGCCCCAGCATTTT. It codes for CASRRQGDQPQHF. V is TRBV6-5 and J is TRBJ1-5; TRBD1 matches 9 bases. The V and J ends lost 6 bases and 5 bases, in that order; junction bases with no gene match: 2. The CDR3 extends over 13 amino acids. Germline V CDR1 and CDR2: MNHEY, SVGAGI.